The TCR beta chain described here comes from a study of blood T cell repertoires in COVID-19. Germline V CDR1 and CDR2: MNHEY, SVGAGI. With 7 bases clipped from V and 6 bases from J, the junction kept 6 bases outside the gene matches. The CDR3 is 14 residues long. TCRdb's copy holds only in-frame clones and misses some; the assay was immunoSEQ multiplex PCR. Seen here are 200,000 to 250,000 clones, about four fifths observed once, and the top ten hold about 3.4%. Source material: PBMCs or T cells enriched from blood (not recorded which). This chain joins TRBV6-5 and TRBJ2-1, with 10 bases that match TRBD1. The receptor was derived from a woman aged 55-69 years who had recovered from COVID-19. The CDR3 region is CASTRGTGVNEQFF. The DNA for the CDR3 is TGTGCCAGCACAAGGGGGACAGGGGTCAATGAGCAGTTCTTC.